Below are 18 T cell receptor beta chains sequenced from a single sample in a study of CXCR3-negative and CXCR3-positive naive CD8 T cells. Study findings and constraints: In CXCR3-positive naive cells, the TRB CDR3s were more hydrophobic than in CXCR3-negative naive cells.

Antigen specificity for these receptors is unknown. Researchers prepared the TRB cDNA libraries using 5' RACE with UMI labels. No DNA is given; TCRdb re-called the 5' RACE reads and lists each CDR3 protein once. This sample contains over 150,000 distinct CDR3 sequences. The source material was naive CXCR3+ CD8+ T cells from blood. Stated subset: CD45RO-CCR7+CD27+CD95- naive CD8+ T cells expressing CXCR3 (TNR3+). These TCRs come from a human donor in good health. Some clones in this sample may be carry-over from other donors' samples.

The rearrangement uses TRBV12-3 or TRBV12-4 and TRBJ2-5; TCRdb's D call of TRBD2 is untestable without DNA. This CDR3 has 14 amino acids. CDR3 sequence: CASSGRGWQETQYF.

The chain's CDR3 is CSVVPVPGGANYGYTF. This sequence joins TRBV29-1 and TRBJ1-2; TCRdb outputs TRBD1, but without DNA this stays unchecked. The CDR3 contains 16 residues. Germline V CDR1 and CDR2: SQVTM, ANQGSEA.

The V and J genes are TRBV3-1 and TRBJ1-5. CDR3 length: 14 amino acids. CDR1 and CDR2 (germline): LGHDT, YNNKEL (reference sequence). The CDR3 reads CASSQATGNQPQHF.

V and J are TRBV2 and TRBJ1-4; TCRdb's assignment of TRBD1 cannot be checked, as there is no DNA. The CDR3 has 15 residues. Germline V gene lookup returns CDR1 SNHLY and CDR2 FYNNEI. CDR3 amino acids: CASSEARGARQKLFF.

The CDR3 sequence: CASTVGGTEAFF. This sequence joins TRBV6-6 and TRBJ1-1; there is no DNA to check the TCRdb D call of TRBD1. Germline V CDR1 and CDR2: MNHNY, SVGAGI (reference sequence). CDR3 length: 12 residues.

CDR3 amino acids: CASSLYLQGTGQLFF. This rearrangement joins TRBV11-2 to TRBJ2-2; TCRdb's D call, TRBD1, is unchecked because there is no DNA. Germline loops: CDR1 SGHAT, CDR2 FQNNGV. The CDR3 is made up of 15 amino acids.

The chain couples TRBV12-3 or TRBV12-4 to TRBJ2-1; the TCRdb D gene call, TRBD2, has no DNA to confirm it. This CDR3 region has 16 residues. This CDR3 reads CASTDWGGTPHGEQFF.

The chain uses TRBV6-6 and TRBJ1-5; the TCRdb D gene call, TRBD1, has no DNA to confirm it. Per the germline V gene, CDR1 is MNHNY and CDR2 is SVGAGI (reference sequence). CDR3 size: 14 residues. CDR3 protein: CASPGQGAYQPQHF.

J is TRBJ1-1 and V is TRBV4-3. Germline-derived CDR1 and CDR2 are LGHNA and YSLEER. This CDR3 is 14 amino acids long. The CDR3 here is CASSQDRRYTEAFF.

J is TRBJ2-1 and V is TRBV28; absent DNA, TCRdb's TRBD1 call cannot be checked. The CDR3 has 15 amino acids. The germline CDR1 and CDR2 sequences are MDHEN and SYDVKM. The CDR3 region is CASSLLLGGRNEQFF.

This sequence joins TRBV12-3 or TRBV12-4 and TRBJ2-5; the TCRdb D gene call, TRBD2, has no DNA to confirm it. The CDR3 extends over 13 amino acids. CDR3 region: CASSGTSLETQYF.

This chain connects TRBV20-1 to TRBJ2-7; TCRdb indicates TRBD1, and absent DNA this call remains unverified. Germline-derived CDR1 and CDR2 are DFQATT and SNEGSKA (reference sequence). CDR3 size: 12 residues. The CDR3 is CSASGGSYEQYF.

This chain connects TRBV28 to TRBJ2-5; the TCRdb call, TRBD2, lacks DNA for checking. The length of the CDR3 is 18 residues. The germline V gene encodes CDR1 MDHEN and CDR2 SYDVKM. The CDR3 sequence is CASSPRLAGDRAQETQYF. Based on the CDR3 plus reference TRBV28 and TRBJ2-5, the full variable domain is DVKVTQSSRYLVKRTGEKVFLECVQDMDHENMFWYRQDPGLGLRLIYFSYDVKMKEKGDIPEGYSVSREKKERFSLILESASTNQTSMYLCASSPRLAGDRAQETQYFGPGTRLLVL.

The rearrangement uses TRBV5-1 and TRBJ2-7; TCRdb designates TRBD2, a call that cannot be tested without DNA. The CDR3 runs 12 residues. Germline V gene data show CDR1 as SGHRS and CDR2 as YFSETQ. CDR3 loop: CASSPAGVEQYF.

The chain joins TRBV5-1 to TRBJ2-2; with no DNA, the TCRdb D assignment of TRBD1 cannot be verified. The CDR3 is 15 residues long. The germline CDR1 and CDR2 sequences are SGHRS and YFSETQ. The CDR3 sequence: CASSSPGQYPGELFF.

The CDR3 loop reads CASSYMAVMNTEAFF. The chain recombines TRBV6-2 or TRBV6-3 with TRBJ1-1. The CDR3 is 15 residues long. Germline V lookup: CDR1 MNHEY, CDR2 SVGEGT.

This chain connects TRBV7-9 to TRBJ1-4; lacking DNA, the TRBD1 call made by TCRdb goes unchecked. This CDR3 comprises 12 residues. Germline V gives CDR1 SEHNR, CDR2 FQNEAQ (reference sequence). CDR3: CASTDTGEKLFF.

The gene calls are TRBV7-9 and TRBJ1-1. The CDR3 has 13 amino acids. CDR1 is SEHNR and CDR2 is FQNEAQ in the germline V gene (reference sequence). The CDR3 loop reads CASSLVGTTEAFF.